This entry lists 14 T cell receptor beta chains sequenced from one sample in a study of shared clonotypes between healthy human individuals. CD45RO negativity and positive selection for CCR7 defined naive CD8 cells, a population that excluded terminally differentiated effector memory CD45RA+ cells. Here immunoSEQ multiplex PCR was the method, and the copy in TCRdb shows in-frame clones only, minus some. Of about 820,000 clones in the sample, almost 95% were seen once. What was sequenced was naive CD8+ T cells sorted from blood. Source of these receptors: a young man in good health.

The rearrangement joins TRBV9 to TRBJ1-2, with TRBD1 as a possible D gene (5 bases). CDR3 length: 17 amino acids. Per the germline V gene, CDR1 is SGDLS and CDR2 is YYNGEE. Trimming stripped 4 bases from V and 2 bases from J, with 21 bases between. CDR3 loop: CASSPRDRSERNYGYTF. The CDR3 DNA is TGTGCCAGCAGCCCCCGGGACCGAAGCGAACGAAACTATGGCTACACCTTC.

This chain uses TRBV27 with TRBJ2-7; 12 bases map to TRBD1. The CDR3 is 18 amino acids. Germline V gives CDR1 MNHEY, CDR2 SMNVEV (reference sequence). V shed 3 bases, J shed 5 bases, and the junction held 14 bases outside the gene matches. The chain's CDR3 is CASSFLSVLGQGANEQYF. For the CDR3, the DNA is TGTGCCAGCAGTTTTCTATCCGTTTTGGGACAGGGGGCAAACGAGCAGTACTTC.

The CDR3 is CASSFRSSDTQYF. The CDR3 coding sequence is TGTGCCAGCAGCTTTCGATCGTCGGATACGCAGTATTTT. V gene TRBV13 combines with J gene TRBJ2-3; D uncertain. CDR3 size: 13 residues. V lost 3 bases and J 6 bases, leaving 10 bases between the germline ends. Germline-derived CDR1 and CDR2 are PRHDT and FYEKMQ (reference sequence).

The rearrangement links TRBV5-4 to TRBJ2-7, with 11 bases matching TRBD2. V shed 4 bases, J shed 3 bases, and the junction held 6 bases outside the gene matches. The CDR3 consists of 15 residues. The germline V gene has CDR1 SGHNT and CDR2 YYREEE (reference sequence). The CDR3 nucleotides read TGTGCCAGCAGCCAAGGACTAGCGGGCTTCTACGAGCAGTACTTC. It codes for CASSQGLAGFYEQYF.

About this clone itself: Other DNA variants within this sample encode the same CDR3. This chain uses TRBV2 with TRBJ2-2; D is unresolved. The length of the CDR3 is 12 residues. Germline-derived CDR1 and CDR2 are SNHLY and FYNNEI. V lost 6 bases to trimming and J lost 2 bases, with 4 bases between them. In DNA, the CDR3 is TGTGCCAGCAGGGGAAACACCGGGGAGCTGTTTTTT. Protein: CASRGNTGELFF.

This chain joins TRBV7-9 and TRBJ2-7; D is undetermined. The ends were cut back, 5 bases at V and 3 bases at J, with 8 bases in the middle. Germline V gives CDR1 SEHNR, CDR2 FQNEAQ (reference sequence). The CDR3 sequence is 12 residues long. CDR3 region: CASSPVNYEQYF. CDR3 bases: TGTGCCAGCAGCCCGGTCAACTACGAGCAGTACTTC.

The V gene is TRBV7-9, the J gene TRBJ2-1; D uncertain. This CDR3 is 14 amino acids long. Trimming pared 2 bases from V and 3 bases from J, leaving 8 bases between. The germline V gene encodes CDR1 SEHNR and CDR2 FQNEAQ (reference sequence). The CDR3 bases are TGTGCCAGCAGCTTAAATAACGTCTACAATGAGCAGTTCTTC. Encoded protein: CASSLNNVYNEQFF.

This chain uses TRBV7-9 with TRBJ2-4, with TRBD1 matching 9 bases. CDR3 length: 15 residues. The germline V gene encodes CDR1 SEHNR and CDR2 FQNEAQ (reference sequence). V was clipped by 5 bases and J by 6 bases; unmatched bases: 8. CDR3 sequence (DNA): TGTGCCAGCAGCAAAACAGGGGGCGCCCGAAACATTCAGTACTTC. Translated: CASSKTGGARNIQYF.

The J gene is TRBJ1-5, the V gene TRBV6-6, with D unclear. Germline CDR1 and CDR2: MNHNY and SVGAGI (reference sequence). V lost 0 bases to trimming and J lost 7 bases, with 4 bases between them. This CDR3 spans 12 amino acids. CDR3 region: CASSYSAQPQHF. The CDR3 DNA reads TGTGCCAGCAGTTACTCGGCGCAGCCCCAGCATTTT.

The CDR3: CASSPREWEGPSYEQYF. The CDR3 bases are TGTGCCAGCAGCCCGCGGGAGTGGGAGGGGCCATCCTACGAGCAGTACTTC. The chain recombines TRBV7-9 with TRBJ2-7; 7 positions match TRBD2. CDR1 is SEHNR, CDR2 FQNEAQ, per germline (reference sequence). Trimming cost V 5 bases and J 1 base; bases outside gene matches: 14. The CDR3 is made up of 17 amino acids.

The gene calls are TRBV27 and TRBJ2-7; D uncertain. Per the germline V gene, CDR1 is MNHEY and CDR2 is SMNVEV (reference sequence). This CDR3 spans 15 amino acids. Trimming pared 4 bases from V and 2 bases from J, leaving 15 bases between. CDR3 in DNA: TGTGCCAGCAGTTCACCGGCCCAGCGTCCCTACGAGCAGTACTTC. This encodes CASSSPAQRPYEQYF.

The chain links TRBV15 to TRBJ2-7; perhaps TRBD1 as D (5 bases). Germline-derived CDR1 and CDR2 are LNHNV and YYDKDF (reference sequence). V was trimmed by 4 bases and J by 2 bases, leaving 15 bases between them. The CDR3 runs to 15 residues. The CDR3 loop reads CATSKHRSPTYEQYF. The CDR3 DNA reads TGTGCCACCAGCAAACACAGGAGTCCAACCTACGAGCAGTACTTC.

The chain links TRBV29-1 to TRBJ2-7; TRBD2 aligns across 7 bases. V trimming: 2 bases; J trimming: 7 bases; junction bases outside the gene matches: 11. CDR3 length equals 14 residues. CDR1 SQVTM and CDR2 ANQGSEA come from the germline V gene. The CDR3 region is CSVELAEGRWEQYF. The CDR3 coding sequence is TGCAGCGTTGAACTAGCGGAGGGAAGGTGGGAGCAGTACTTC.

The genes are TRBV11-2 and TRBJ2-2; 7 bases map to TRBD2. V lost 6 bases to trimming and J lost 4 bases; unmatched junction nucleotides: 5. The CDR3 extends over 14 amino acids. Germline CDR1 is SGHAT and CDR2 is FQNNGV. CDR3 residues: CASSWGEGTGELFF. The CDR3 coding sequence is TGTGCCAGCAGTTGGGGGGAGGGCACCGGGGAGCTGTTTTTT.